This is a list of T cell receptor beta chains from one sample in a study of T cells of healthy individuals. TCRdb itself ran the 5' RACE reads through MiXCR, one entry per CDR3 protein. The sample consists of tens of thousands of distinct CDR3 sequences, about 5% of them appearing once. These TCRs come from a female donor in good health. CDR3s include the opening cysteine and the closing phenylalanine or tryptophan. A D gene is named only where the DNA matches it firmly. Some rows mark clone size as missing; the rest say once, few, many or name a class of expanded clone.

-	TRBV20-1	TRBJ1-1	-	CSALGTEAFF	TGCAGTGCCCTCGGCACTGAAGCTTTCTTT
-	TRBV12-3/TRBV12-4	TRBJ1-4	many	CASSLKTEKLFF	TGTGCCAGCAGTTTAAAAACTGAAAAACTGTTTTTT
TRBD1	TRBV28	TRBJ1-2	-	CASSLGQGDGYTF	TGTGCCAGCAGTTTGGGACAGGGGGATGGCTACACCTTC
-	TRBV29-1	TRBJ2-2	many	CSVAEGGELFF	TGCAGCGTTGCAGAGGGCGGGGAGCTGTTTTTT
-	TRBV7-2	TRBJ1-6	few	CASSWGESEYNSPLHF	TGTGCCAGCAGCTGGGGGGAGAGTGAATATAATTCACCCCTCCACTTT
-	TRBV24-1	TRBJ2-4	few	CATSVAGDF	TGTGCCACCAGTGTGGCAGGGGACTTC
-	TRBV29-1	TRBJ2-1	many	CSVALTASYNEQFF	TGCAGCGTTGCCCTGACGGCCTCCTACAATGAGCAGTTCTTC
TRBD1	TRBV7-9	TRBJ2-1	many	CASSPRQGFNEQFF	TGTGCCAGCAGCCCCCGACAGGGATTCAATGAGCAGTTCTTC
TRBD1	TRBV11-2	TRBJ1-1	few	CASSSDRTGTEAFF	TGTGCCAGCAGCTCGGACAGGACCGGCACTGAAGCTTTCTTT
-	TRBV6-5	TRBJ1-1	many	CASSYGDMNTEAFF	TGTGCCAGCAGTTACGGAGACATGAACACTGAAGCTTTCTTT
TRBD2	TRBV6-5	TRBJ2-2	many	CASSYAPGGGELFF	TGTGCCAGCAGTTATGCCCCGGGAGGGGGGGAGCTGTTTTTT
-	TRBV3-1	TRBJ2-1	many	CASSRDLNSEQFF	TGTGCCAGCAGCCGAGACTTGAACTCTGAGCAGTTCTTC
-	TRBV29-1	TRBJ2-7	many	CSVAGDSYEQYF	TGCAGCGTTGCTGGCGACTCCTACGAGCAGTACTTC
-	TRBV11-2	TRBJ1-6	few	CASSLAYSAPNSPLHF	TGTGCCAGCAGCTTAGCATACAGCGCACCCAATTCACCCCTCCACTTT
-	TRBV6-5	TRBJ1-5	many	CASSPVVNQPQHF	TGTGCCAGCAGCCCCGTAGTCAATCAGCCCCAGCATTTT
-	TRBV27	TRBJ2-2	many	CASSFSTGELFF	TGTGCCAGCAGTTTTTCCACCGGGGAGCTGTTTTTT